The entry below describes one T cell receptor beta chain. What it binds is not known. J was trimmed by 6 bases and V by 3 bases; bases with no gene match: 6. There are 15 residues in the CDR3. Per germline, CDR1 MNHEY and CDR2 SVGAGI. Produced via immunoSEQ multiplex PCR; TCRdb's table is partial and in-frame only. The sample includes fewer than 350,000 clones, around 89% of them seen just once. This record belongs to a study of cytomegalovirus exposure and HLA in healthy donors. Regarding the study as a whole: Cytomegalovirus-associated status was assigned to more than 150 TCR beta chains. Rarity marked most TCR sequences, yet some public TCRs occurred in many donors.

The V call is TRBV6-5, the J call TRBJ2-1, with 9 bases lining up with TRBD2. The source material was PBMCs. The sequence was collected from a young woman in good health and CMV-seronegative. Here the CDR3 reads CASSYGGRAGNEQFF. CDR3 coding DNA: TGTGCCAGCAGTTATGGCGGGAGGGCAGGCAATGAGCAGTTCTTC.